This is a list of T cell receptor beta chains from one sample in a study of blood T cells in healthy people across ages. Each CDR3 protein is one row after TCRdb ran MiXCR on the 5' RACE reads. The table records 1.5 million to 2 million distinct CDR3 sequences, roughly 30% of them present only once. The sample taken for sequencing was blood. The receptors come from a woman aged 25 to 45 in good health. CDR3s include the opening cysteine and the closing phenylalanine or tryptophan. A D gene is named only where the DNA matches it firmly. Clone sizes are given selectively: once, few, many, or a class where the clone is expanded.

size	D	V	J	length	DNA	CDR3
.	.	TRBV15	TRBJ2-3	16	TGTGCCACCAGCAGAGATCGGTGTTGGACCACAGATACGCAGTATTTT	CATSRDRCWTTDTQYF
few	TRBD1	TRBV12-3/TRBV12-4	TRBJ1-1	15	TGTGCCAGCAGCTCATCCGGACAGGGGGCGAATGAAGCTTTCTTT	CASSSSGQGANEAFF
few	TRBD2	TRBV5-6	TRBJ2-1	17	TGTGCCAGCAGCTTTCTAGCCACTAGCGGGGTCTACAATGAGCAGTTCTTC	CASSFLATSGVYNEQFF
many	.	TRBV4-3	TRBJ2-3	14	TGCGCCAGCAGCCAAGATTCCCAGTCGGATACGCAGTATTTT	CASSQDSQSDTQYF
.	.	TRBV4-3	TRBJ2-1	16	TGCGCCAGCAGCCTCGGCGCGCGAGGGAGGATTAATGAGCAGTTCTTC	CASSLGARGRINEQFF
few	.	TRBV9	TRBJ2-2	14	TGTGCCAGCACTACAGGGACGGGGACCGGGGATCTGTTTTTT	CASTTGTGTGDLFF
few	TRBD2	TRBV6-6	TRBJ2-1	14	TGTGCCAGCAAATTAGCGGGGGGCTACAATGAGCAGTTCTTC	CASKLAGGYNEQFF
many	.	TRBV29-1	TRBJ2-1	14	TGCAGCGTCGAAGACAGCGATTCCTACAATGAGCAGTTCTTC	CSVEDSDSYNEQFF
few	TRBD1	TRBV7-2	TRBJ2-5	14	TGTGCCAGCAGCTTATTTGAGGGACAGGAGACCCAGTACTTC	CASSLFEGQETQYF
few	.	TRBV20-1	TRBJ2-3	15	TGCAGTGCACCCCCCGGCGACCAATACACAGATACGCAGTATTTT	CSAPPGDQYTDTQYF
few	TRBD2	TRBV12-3/TRBV12-4	TRBJ2-1	16	TGTGCCAGCAGTTTCTCAAGCGGGAGGACCTACAATGAGCAGTTCTTC	CASSFSSGRTYNEQFF
few	TRBD1	TRBV14	TRBJ2-5	16	TGTGCCAGCAGCCAGCCCAGGACAGGGCGTAGGGAGACCCAGTACTTC	CASSQPRTGRRETQYF
few	.	TRBV5-5	TRBJ1-5	15	TGTGCCAGCAGCTTACGGCAGGGGAGCAATCAGCCCCAGCATTTT	CASSLRQGSNQPQHF
.	.	TRBV12-3/TRBV12-4	TRBJ1-5	15	TGTGCCAGCAGCACAGACAAGTATAGCAATCAGCCCCAGCATTTT	CASSTDKYSNQPQHF
many	.	TRBV19	TRBJ2-4	13	TGTGCCAGTAGTGGTTTAGGCCCAAACATTCAGTACTTC	CASSGLGPNIQYF
.	.	TRBV20-1	TRBJ2-7	12	TGCAGTGCTAGGAACAGATCCTACGAGCAGTACTTC	CSARNRSYEQYF
many	TRBD2	TRBV24-1	TRBJ2-7	12	TGTGCCACCGGGACTAGCTCCGACGAGCAGTACTTC	CATGTSSDEQYF
.	.	TRBV5-5	TRBJ2-3	16	TGTGCCAGCAGGACGACTAGCAGGGGGGCCAGGGATACGCAGTATTTT	CASRTTSRGARDTQYF
.	.	TRBV6-6	TRBJ1-3	14	TGTGCCAGCAGGAGGACAGTCTCTGGAAACACCATATATTTT	CASRRTVSGNTIYF
few	TRBD1	TRBV12-3/TRBV12-4	TRBJ1-6	15	TGTGCCAGCAGTGAACAGGGGAGCGCTAATTCACCCCTCCACTTT	CASSEQGSANSPLHF
.	TRBD1	TRBV7-9	TRBJ1-1	13	TGTGCCAGCAGCTCGGGACAGGGGGGTGAAGCTTTCTTT	CASSSGQGGEAFF
.	.	TRBV10-3	TRBJ1-1	14	TGTGCCATCAGCAACAGGCCCGGAGTTGATGAAGCTTTCTTT	CAISNRPGVDEAFF
few	.	TRBV7-8	TRBJ2-7	15	TGTGCCAGCAGCACAACCAGGGGGGGCTCCTACGAGCAGTACTTC	CASSTTRGGSYEQYF
once	TRBD1	TRBV7-2	TRBJ1-2	16	TGTGCCAGCAGCTTAGTTTCGACAGGGGCCGACTATGGCCACACCTTC	CASSLVSTGADYGHTF
.	.	TRBV12-3/TRBV12-4	TRBJ2-3	15	TGTGCCAGCAGTGACGGCGGGGCTAGCACAGATACGCAGTATTTT	CASSDGGASTDTQYF